This TCR beta chain was identified in a study of cytomegalovirus exposure and HLA in healthy donors. The overall study: Most genotyped donors, around four fifths of fewer than 400, had Caucasian-associated genetic ancestry. Broader study findings: In a later analysis, across HLA loci, associated TCR counts were highest for DRB1, lowest for HLA-C. Among TCR beta chains, those listed as cytomegalovirus-associated numbered about 150. In terms of immune exposure information, only CMV serostatus was available.

The V gene end was trimmed by 7 bases and the J gene end by 5 bases; junction bases not matched to a gene: 17. This CDR3 has 19 amino acids. Germline CDR1 and CDR2: LGHNT and FRNRAP. PCR amplification relied on 60 Vbeta primers (plus 13 Jbeta primers). Method: immunoSEQ multiplex PCR; TCRdb's copy keeps in-frame clones and lacks some. The profile shows under 140,000 clones, around 87% of them singletons. On this clone itself: Its antigen is unknown.

This receptor was obtained from a middle-aged man in good health and CMV-seronegative. The sample was PBMCs. The J gene is TRBJ2-3, the V gene TRBV12-5; TRBD2 matches at 14 bases. CDR3 coding DNA: TGTGCTAGTGCCACCACGACTAGCGGGGGGGACCCCGGGGGAGATACGCAGTATTTT. Amino acid sequence: CASATTTSGGDPGGDTQYF. Full variable domain (outside the CDR3, taken from reference TRBV12-5 and TRBJ2-3): DARVTQTPRHKVTEMGQEVTMRCQPILGHNTVFWYRQTMMQGLELLAYFRNRAPLDDSGMPKDRFSAEMPDATLATLKIQPSEPRDSAVYFCASATTTSGGDPGGDTQYFGPGTRLTVL.